Listed here are 5 T cell receptor beta chains from one sample, sequenced in a study of OX40 agonist ivuxolimab in advanced cancers. Receptor libraries were prepared by the immunoSEQ multiplex PCR assay. Imported from immuneACCESS, the table was reduced by TCRdb to in-frame sequences with V and J called. These copies leave out some clones; in studies compared against another copy, an unresolved V gene accounts for under half, and the cause of the remainder is not known. The sample yields under 100,000 clones; about 90% were counted once. The ten largest clones capture 0.53% of the sample. The starting material was CD4+ or CD8+ T cells sorted from blood, obtained in a trial of the OX40 agonist ivuxolimab. All receptors come from an adult with an advanced solid tumor such as melanoma, head and neck, liver or kidney cancer.

The rearrangement links TRBV19 to TRBJ2-7, with D perhaps matching TRBD1 or TRBD2 (5 bases each). From germline, CDR1 is LNHDA and CDR2 SQIVND (reference sequence). This CDR3 is built from 14 residues. V was clipped by 0 bases and J by 3 bases, with 9 bases between them. This CDR3 is CASSIDLRGYEQYF. The CDR3 DNA follows: TGTGCCAGTAGTATAGATCTGAGGGGCTACGAGCAGTACTTC.

The CDR3: CASSLQDHYNEQFF. DNA of the CDR3: TGTGCCAGCAGCCTACAGGACCACTACAATGAGCAGTTCTTC. V gene TRBV7-2 combines with J gene TRBJ2-1; tentative D call: TRBD1 (5 bases). The CDR3 sequence is 14 residues long. CDR1 is SGHTA, CDR2 FQGNSA, per germline. The ends were cut back, 5 bases at V and 3 bases at J, with 11 bases in the middle.

The chain joins TRBV30 to TRBJ2-7, with D perhaps TRBD1 or TRBD2 (5 bases each). Trimming stripped 1 base from V and 4 bases from J, with 17 bases between. This CDR3 has 15 residues. The V gene's germline CDR1 is GTSNPN and CDR2 SVGIG (reference sequence). The CDR3 loop reads CAWSADWDLPYEQYF. CDR3 sequence (DNA): TGTGCCTGGAGTGCGGACTGGGACCTCCCTTACGAGCAGTACTTC.

V and J are TRBV5-1 and TRBJ2-3, with 7 nucleotides matching TRBD2. V shed 0 bases, J shed 0 bases, and the junction held 1 base outside the gene matches. The CDR3 contains 15 residues. The germline V gene encodes CDR1 SGHRS and CDR2 YFSETQ. The CDR3 nucleotides are TGCGCCAGCAGCTTGGCCGGGAGGAGCACAGATACGCAGTATTTT. Translation gives CASSLAGRSTDTQYF.

The chain couples TRBV5-1 to TRBJ2-7, with D possibly being TRBD1 (5 bases). Germline V CDR1 and CDR2: SGHRS, YFSETQ. The length of the CDR3 is 15 residues. With 0 bases removed from V and 2 bases from J, the gap between germline ends came to 12 bases. The CDR3 loop reads CASSLDTGTTYEQYF. The CDR3 nucleotides read TGCGCCAGCAGCTTGGATACAGGTACGACCTACGAGCAGTACTTC.